This T cell receptor (beta chain) was retrieved from a study of cytomegalovirus exposure and HLA in healthy donors. Study findings and constraints: In terms of immune exposure information, only CMV serostatus was available. Cytomegalovirus association was assigned to around 150 TCR beta chains. Association with HLA alleles at 0.05 false discovery rate was found for roughly 17,000 TCR beta sequences in a later analysis.

This clone was found once. No antigen is known for it. Both 60 Vbeta primers and 13 Jbeta primers went into the PCR. Clones were sequenced by immunoSEQ multiplex PCR, and TCRdb holds only the in-frame ones, with some missing. The sample yields 40,000 to 50,000 clones, around three quarters seen once. Trimming removed 0 bases from V and 9 bases from J, with 16 bases in between. CDR3 size: 14 residues. From germline, CDR1 is SGHRS and CDR2 YFSETQ. Sequenced: PBMCs. The chain carries TRBV5-1 and TRBJ2-7; possible D gene TRBD1, 6 bases. The clonotype originates from a man under 40 in good health and CMV-seronegative. As DNA, the CDR3 is TGCGCCAGCAGCTTGGAACCCACAGGGACGGGGCAGTACTTC. Protein product: CASSLEPTGTGQYF.